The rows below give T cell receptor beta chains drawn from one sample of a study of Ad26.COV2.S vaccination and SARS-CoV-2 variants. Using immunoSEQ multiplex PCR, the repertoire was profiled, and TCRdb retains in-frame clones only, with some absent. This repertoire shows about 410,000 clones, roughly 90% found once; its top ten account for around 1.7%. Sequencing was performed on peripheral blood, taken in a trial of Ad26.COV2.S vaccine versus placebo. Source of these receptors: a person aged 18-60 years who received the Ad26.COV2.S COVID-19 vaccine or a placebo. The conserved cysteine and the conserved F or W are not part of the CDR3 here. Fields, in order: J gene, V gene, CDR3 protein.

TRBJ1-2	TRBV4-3	ASSQDKTGRIIGYT
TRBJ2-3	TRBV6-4	ASSDGSGGAADTQY
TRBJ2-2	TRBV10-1	ASSRDSANTGELF
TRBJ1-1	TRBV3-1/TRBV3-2	ASSTRGQANTEAF
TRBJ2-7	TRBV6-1	ASSEAGTGGYEQY
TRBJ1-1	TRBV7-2	ASSFRRSVQEAF
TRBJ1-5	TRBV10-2	ASTDGSNQPQH
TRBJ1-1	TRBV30	AWSVLDRATEAF
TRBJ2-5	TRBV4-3	ASSPRAWMYEETQY
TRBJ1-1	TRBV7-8	ASSLGGMDGTF
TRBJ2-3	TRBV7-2	ASSPSGGSTDTQY
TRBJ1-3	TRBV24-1	ATSDGNTIY
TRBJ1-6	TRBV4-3	ASSQEGTGDSPLH
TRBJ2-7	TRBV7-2	ASSSVSGGAPHEQY
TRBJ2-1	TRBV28	ASSRGLDSGEQF
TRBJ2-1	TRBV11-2	ASSLGAGTGAYNEQF
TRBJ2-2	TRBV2	ASTNGIGRELF
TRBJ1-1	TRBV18	ASSPQALETEAF
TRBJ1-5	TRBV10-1	ASSGGLGQPQH
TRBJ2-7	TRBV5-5	ASSLGGSEQY
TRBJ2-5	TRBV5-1	ATRTSGGAETQY
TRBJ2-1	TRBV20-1	SASRLAGVSSYNEQF
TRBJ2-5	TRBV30	AWSGTWGGETQY
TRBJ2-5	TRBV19	ASSIQVQETQY
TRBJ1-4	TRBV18	ASSPPGTYEKLF
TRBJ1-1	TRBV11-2	ASSLYLLMNTEAF
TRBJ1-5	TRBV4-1	ASSQDPGQLQPQH
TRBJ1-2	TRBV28	ASSPSPGTGTFYGYT
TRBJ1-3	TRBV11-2	ASSLTGLDGNTIY
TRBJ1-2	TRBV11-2	ASSLVVPNYGYT
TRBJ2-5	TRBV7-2	ASSLALQGGFWETQY
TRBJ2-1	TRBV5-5	ASSNPLAVYYNEQF
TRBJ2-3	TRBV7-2	ASSSKIRDRSTDTQY
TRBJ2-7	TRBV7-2	ASSFPGPYEQY
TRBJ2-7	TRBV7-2	ASSLRRGGNSGEQY
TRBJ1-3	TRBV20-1	SASRTGGRDTIY
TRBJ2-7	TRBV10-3	AISESRGQGAREQY
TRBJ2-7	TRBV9	ASSVGSRGDPYEQY
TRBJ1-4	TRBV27	ASSSRQSTNEKLF
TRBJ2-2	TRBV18	ASSPLGAGTNTGELF
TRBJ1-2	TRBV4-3	ASSQHVNLDSGYGYT
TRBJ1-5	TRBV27	ASSFQGGSEH
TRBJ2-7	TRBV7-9	ASSRGGFYEQY
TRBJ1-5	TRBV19	ASRPFDGYSNQPQH
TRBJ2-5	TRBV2	ASSARGGEETQY
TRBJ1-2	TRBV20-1	SASFIHNYGYT
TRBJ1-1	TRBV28	ASSFGRTEAF
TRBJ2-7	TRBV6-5	ASSYLGGGAYEQY
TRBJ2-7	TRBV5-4	ASSFMTGSREQY
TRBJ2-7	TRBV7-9	ASSSGQSISYEQY
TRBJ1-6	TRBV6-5	ASTLTGFKDSPLH
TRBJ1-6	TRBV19	ASSTGGNSPLH
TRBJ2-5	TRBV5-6	ASSLGGGAQETQY
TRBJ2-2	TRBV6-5	GSAGAVTGELF
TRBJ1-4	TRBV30	AWNRDSEPYNEKLF
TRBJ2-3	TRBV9	ASSVEGLDTDTQY
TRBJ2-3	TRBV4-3	ASSQQTRADTQY